The 13 T cell receptor beta chains presented below share a single source sample, sequenced in a study of shared clonotypes between healthy human individuals. TCRdb keeps only in-frame clones here, not all; method: immunoSEQ multiplex PCR. The table shows approximately 2,300,000 clones, with around 92% occurring only once. Source material: naive CD4+ T cells from PBMCs. The subset was: CD45RA+ positively selected. The origin of the receptors is a man aged 18 to 30 in good health. Some clones in this sample may be carry-over from other donors' samples.

The chain joins TRBV2 to TRBJ1-2, with D maybe TRBD1 (6 bases). Germline loops: CDR1 SNHLY, CDR2 FYNNEI. There are 13 residues in the CDR3. Trimming shortened V by 5 bases and J by 8 bases, and 15 bases separated the two germline ends. The CDR3 spells CASSSRDTSGYTF. The CDR3 bases are TGTGCCAGCAGTAGCCGGGACACCTCAGGCTACACCTTC.

This chain uses TRBV28 with TRBJ2-3, with D uncertain. The V end lost 6 bases, the J end lost 2 bases, and 12 bases lay between the germline ends. This CDR3 has 14 amino acids. CDR1 and CDR2 from the germline V gene are MDHEN and SYDVKM. The CDR3 here is CASRRQVYTDTQYF. As DNA, the CDR3 is TGTGCCAGCAGGCGTCAGGTTTACACAGATACGCAGTATTTT. The variable domain in full, completed from reference TRBV28 and TRBJ2-3, reads DVKVTQSSRYLVKRTGEKVFLECVQDMDHENMFWYRQDPGLGLRLIYFSYDVKMKEKGDIPEGYSVSREKKERFSLILESASTNQTSMYLCASRRQVYTDTQYFGPGTRLTVL.

J is TRBJ1-1 and V is TRBV28; 8 bases match TRBD1. The CDR3 consists of 15 residues. The germline gives CDR1 MDHEN, CDR2 SYDVKM. Unmatched junction bases numbered 12, after V lost 5 bases and J lost 7 bases. The CDR3 protein is CASSPNTRGLGEAFF. In DNA form, the CDR3 reads TGTGCCAGCAGTCCTAATACCAGGGGGCTTGGTGAAGCTTTCTTT.

This sequence joins TRBV4-3 and TRBJ2-1; 12 bases are shared with TRBD2. Trimming at V came to 2 bases and at J to 12 bases, leaving 8 bases not matched to a gene. The germline V gene encodes CDR1 LGHNA and CDR2 YSLEER. CDR3 length: 15 residues. The CDR3 sequence: CASSQLAGGPAGQFF. The CDR3 DNA follows: TGCGCCAGCAGCCAACTAGCGGGAGGGCCCGCAGGGCAGTTCTTC.

With regard to this clone: The sample contains more than one DNA sequence encoding this CDR3. The chain links TRBV18 to TRBJ2-3; the D is unclear. V was trimmed by 0 bases and J by 6 bases, leaving 7 bases between them. This CDR3 region has 13 residues. Germline V gene data show CDR1 as KGHSH and CDR2 as LQKENI. CDR3 protein: CASSPPTRDTQYF. The CDR3 DNA reads as TGTGCCAGCTCACCACCGACGAGGGATACGCAGTATTTT.

The rearrangement uses TRBV11-1 and TRBJ1-3, with a possible D match to TRBD1 (6 bases). Trimming left V 5 bases short and J 0 bases short, with 11 bases between. Germline CDR1 and CDR2: SGHAT and FQDESV (reference sequence). This CDR3 is 15 amino acids long. The DNA of the CDR3 is TGTGCCAGCAGCGGAGGGACAAACTCTGGAAACACCATATATTTT. Amino acid sequence: CASSGGTNSGNTIYF. Looking up the rest from reference TRBV11-1 and TRBJ1-3 gives the full variable domain: EAEVAQSPRYKITEKSQAVAFWCDPISGHATLYWYRQILGQGPELLVQFQDESVVDDSQLPKDRFSAERLKGVDSTLKIQPAELGDSAMYLCASSGGTNSGNTIYFGEGSWLTVV.

This clone was detected only once. Different DNA sequences within this sample yield the same CDR3. The chain uses TRBV18 and TRBJ2-7; possible D gene TRBD2, 6 bases. This CDR3 has 13 amino acids. The germline V and J ends were trimmed by 1 base and 6 bases, with 10 bases remaining between them. The germline V gene encodes CDR1 KGHSH and CDR2 LQKENI. As DNA, the CDR3 is TGTGCCAGCTCACCACGTGAGGGAGGCGAGCAGTACTTC. Its translation is CASSPREGGEQYF.

The chain joins TRBV5-8 to TRBJ1-5; D is undetermined. V lost 2 bases, J lost 8 bases, and 11 bases lay in between. CDR1 is SGHTS, CDR2 YDEGEE, per germline. This CDR3 contains 13 residues. In nucleotides, the CDR3 is TGTGCCAGCAGCTTCGACACCTCGGAGCCCCAGCATTTT. Its protein product is CASSFDTSEPQHF.

This sequence joins TRBV7-2 and TRBJ2-1, with 13 nucleotides matching TRBD2. The V gene's germline CDR1 is SGHTA and CDR2 FQGNSA. The CDR3 spans 18 residues. After removal of 5 bases from V and 3 bases from J, the junction contained 10 bases not matched to a gene. The CDR3 DNA follows: TGTGCCAGCAGCCCTCGTGGGACTAGCGGGGCCTACTACAATGAGCAGTTCTTC. Translating gives CASSPRGTSGAYYNEQFF.

The chain joins TRBV28 to TRBJ2-1, with D perhaps matching TRBD2 (5 bases). Germline CDR1 and CDR2: MDHEN and SYDVKM. The CDR3 loop spans 15 amino acids. Trimming shortened V by 6 bases and J by 2 bases, and 14 bases separated the two germline ends. The CDR3 coding sequence is TGTGCCAGCAGAGACGTGGACTGGGCCTACAATGAGCAGTTCTTC. Translation gives CASRDVDWAYNEQFF.

The chain couples TRBV6-5 to TRBJ2-2; 8 positions agree with TRBD2. Germline CDR1 reads MNHEY; CDR2 reads SVGAGI. This CDR3 contains 16 residues. Trimming took 2 bases from V and 6 from J; bases not matched to a gene: 8. CDR3 in DNA: TGTGCCAGCAGTTACCGCAGCGGGAGTCTCCCCGGGGAGCTGTTTTTT. Protein sequence: CASSYRSGSLPGELFF.

The chain recombines TRBV10-3 with TRBJ2-5; D is unresolved. The V end was cut by 10 bases, the J end by 5 bases, with 17 bases between. CDR1 is ENHRY and CDR2 is SYGVKD in the germline V gene. This CDR3 is 13 amino acids long. For the CDR3, the DNA is TGTGCCACCAGCAAAGACTCCAGGGAGACCCAGTACTTC. It codes for CATSKDSRETQYF.

The CDR3 reads CASSLGPTGIGYGYTF. CDR3 sequence (DNA): TGTGCCAGCAGCTTGGGGCCGACAGGGATAGGGTATGGCTACACCTTC. V is TRBV5-6 and J is TRBJ1-2; 7 bases line up with TRBD1. Germline V gene data show CDR1 as SGHDT and CDR2 as YYEEEE. Unmatched junction bases numbered 10, after V lost 0 bases and J lost 5 bases. This CDR3 is 16 amino acids long.